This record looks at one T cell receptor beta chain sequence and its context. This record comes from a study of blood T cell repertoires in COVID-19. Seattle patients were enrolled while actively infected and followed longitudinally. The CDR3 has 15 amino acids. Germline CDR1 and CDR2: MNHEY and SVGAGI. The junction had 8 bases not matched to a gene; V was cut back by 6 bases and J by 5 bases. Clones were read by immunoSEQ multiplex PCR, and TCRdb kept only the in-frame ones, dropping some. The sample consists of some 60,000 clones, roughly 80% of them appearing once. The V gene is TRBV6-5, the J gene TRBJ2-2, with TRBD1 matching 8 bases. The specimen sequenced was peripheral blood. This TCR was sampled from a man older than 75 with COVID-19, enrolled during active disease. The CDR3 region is CASRRQGSGTGELFF. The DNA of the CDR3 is TGTGCCAGCAGGCGACAGGGGAGTGGGACCGGGGAGCTGTTTTTT.